The rows below give T cell receptor beta chains drawn from one sample of a study of blood T cell repertoires in COVID-19. Profiling relied on immunoSEQ multiplex PCR, and the TCRdb table lists in-frame clones only, not all of them. Of some 200,000 clones listed, 85% to 95% are singletons. The sample consisted of peripheral blood. These receptors were obtained from a man in his thirties or forties with COVID-19, enrolled during active disease. Both conserved end residues are part of each CDR3. The D gene is left open where the match is weak. The size entry is marked missing in some rows and otherwise reads once, few, many or a size class.

>-|TRBJ1-2|12|TRBV6-5|-
CASSYGPDGYTF
TGTGCCAGCAGTTACGGGCCGGATGGCTACACCTTC
>-|TRBJ1-1|14|TRBV6-1|-
CASSDLGLQAEAFF
TGTGCCAGCAGTGACCTGGGACTGCAGGCTGAAGCTTTCTTT
>TRBD1|TRBJ2-7|13|TRBV29-1|-
CSVDGTGSNEQYF
TGCAGCGTTGACGGGACAGGGAGTAACGAGCAGTACTTC
>TRBD1|TRBJ1-2|16|TRBV12-5|-
CASGGAGDSAHSSYTF
TGTGCTAGTGGGGGAGCCGGGGACAGTGCCCATTCCAGCTACACCTTC
>TRBD1|TRBJ1-3|15|TRBV6-5|-
CASSRDRGTGNTIYF
TGTGCCAGCAGCCGAGACAGGGGCACTGGAAACACCATATATTTT
>-|TRBJ2-1|13|TRBV13|-
CASSLEASNEQFF
TGTGCCAGCAGCCTGGAGGCATCCAATGAGCAGTTCTTC
>TRBD1|TRBJ1-1|15|TRBV19|-
CASSISRQGFTEAFF
TGTGCCAGTAGTATCTCTAGACAGGGCTTTACTGAAGCTTTCTTT
>-|TRBJ2-7|15|TRBV5-1|-
CASSLATTGFNEQYF
TGCGCCAGCAGCTTGGCCACGACAGGCTTTAACGAGCAGTACTTC
>-|TRBJ1-4|14|TRBV27|-
CASSSGRSNEKLFF
TGTGCCAGCAGTTCAGGGAGGAGTAATGAAAAACTGTTTTTT
>-|TRBJ1-2|13|TRBV7-9|few
CASSRPFGNGYTF
TGTGCCAGCAGCCGTCCGTTCGGGAATGGCTACACCTTC
>-|TRBJ1-1|18|TRBV11-2|-
CASSQMTLQGWVNTEAFF
TGTGCCAGCAGCCAAATGACTCTTCAGGGGTGGGTGAACACTGAAGCTTTCTTT